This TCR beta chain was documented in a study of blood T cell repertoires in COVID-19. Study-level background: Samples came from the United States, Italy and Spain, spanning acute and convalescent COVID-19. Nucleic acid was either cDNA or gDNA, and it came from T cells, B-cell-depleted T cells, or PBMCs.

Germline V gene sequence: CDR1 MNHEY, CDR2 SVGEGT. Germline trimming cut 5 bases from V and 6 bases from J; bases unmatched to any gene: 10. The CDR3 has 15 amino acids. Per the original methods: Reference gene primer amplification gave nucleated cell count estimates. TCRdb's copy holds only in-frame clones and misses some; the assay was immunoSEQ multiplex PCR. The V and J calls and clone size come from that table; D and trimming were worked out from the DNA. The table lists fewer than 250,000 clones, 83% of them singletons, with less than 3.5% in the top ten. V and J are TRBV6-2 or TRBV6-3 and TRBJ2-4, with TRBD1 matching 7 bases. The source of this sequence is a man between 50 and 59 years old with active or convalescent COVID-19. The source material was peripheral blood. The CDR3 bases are TGTGCCAGCAGTGATCGGGGACAGCCCCTAAACATTCAGTACTTC. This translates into CASSDRGQPLNIQYF.